These 29 T cell receptor beta chains share one sample of origin, sequenced in a study of regulatory T cells in long-lasting Graves disease. According to the study, TCR beta libraries were built with iRepertoire HTBI primers and CDR3-region Arm-PCR. TCRdb itself ran the multiplex PCR reads through MiXCR, one entry per CDR3 protein. Found here are roughly 420,000 distinct CDR3 sequences, roughly a sixth of them singletons; the top ten hold about a fifth. Sample time point: newly diagnosed GD, antithyroid drugs for less than 3 months. PBMCs provided the RNA from which the TCR library was made. The sample was peripheral blood mononuclear cells (PBMCs), taken at new diagnosis, from a patient treated with antithyroid drugs. These receptors originate from a female donor with Graves disease.

This clonotype was counted ten times or more. The chain carries TRBV5-1 and TRBJ1-1; D might be TRBD1 (5 bases). The CDR3 length is 14 residues. The V end lost 0 bases, the J end lost 5 bases, and 11 bases lay between the germline ends. CDR1 and CDR2 from the germline V gene are SGHRS and YFSETQ. The CDR3, as DNA: TGCGCCAGCAGCTTGGATAACAGGAGGACTGAAGCTTTCTTT. Its translation is CASSLDNRRTEAFF.

The gene calls are TRBV28 and TRBJ2-5, with 9 bases lining up with TRBD1. The end of the DNA is better explained by TRBJ2-1, so the J call may be wrong. The CDR3 totals 15 residues. Per the germline V gene, CDR1 is MDHEN and CDR2 is SYDVKM. The CDR3 loop is CASTEPGQGWNEQFF. The CDR3 nucleotides are TGTGCCAGCACCGAGCCGGGACAGGGTTGGAATGAGCAGTTCTTC.

There are many counts of this clonotype. This chain connects TRBV20-1 to TRBJ2-7; no definite D call. V gave up 5 bases and J gave up 3 bases, with 8 bases separating them. Germline CDR1 DFQATT, CDR2 SNEGSKA (reference sequence). This CDR3 comprises 11 residues. In nucleotides, the CDR3 is TGCAGTGCTGAAGACGGCTACGAGCAGTACTTC. It yields the protein CSAEDGYEQYF.

This clonotype was seen many times. The chain links TRBV15 to TRBJ1-2; D gene ambiguous. The CDR3 length is 14 residues. In germline, CDR1 is LNHNV, CDR2 YYDKDF (reference sequence). The germline V and J ends were trimmed by 2 bases and 3 bases, with 10 bases remaining between them. The CDR3 sequence is CATSRSSVDYGYTF. CDR3 DNA sequence: TGTGCCACCAGCAGAAGTTCGGTTGACTATGGCTACACCTTC.

This clonotype has at least ten counts. The rearrangement uses TRBV2 and TRBJ2-7; D is undetermined. The ends were cut back, 8 bases at V and 3 bases at J, with 20 bases in the middle. CDR3 size: 15 residues. Looked up from germline, CDR1 is SNHLY and CDR2 is FYNNEI. In DNA form, the CDR3 reads TGTGCCAGCTGGAAAGGCCCCCAGAAAAACTACGAGCAGTACTTC. Protein sequence: CASWKGPQKNYEQYF.

The chain links TRBV29-1 to TRBJ2-4, with 7 bases lining up with TRBD1. The J segment lost 8 bases and the V segment lost 7 bases, leaving 8 bases of the junction unmatched. This CDR3 region has 12 residues. The germline gives CDR1 SQVTM, CDR2 ANQGSEA. The CDR3 DNA is TGCAGCGCCCGAGGGACAGAGGACATTCAGTACTTC. The encoded protein is CSARGTEDIQYF.

This clonotype was seen at least ten times. The V call is TRBV19, the J call TRBJ1-1; 9 nucleotides match TRBD1. The CDR3 sequence is 14 residues long. Germline trimming cut 7 bases from V and 5 bases from J; bases unmatched to any gene: 8. Germline V gene data show CDR1 as LNHDA and CDR2 as SQIVND (reference sequence). Written as DNA, the CDR3 is TGTGCCAGTACACAGGGGGCTAAGCTTACTGAAGCTTTCTTT. It translates to CASTQGAKLTEAFF.

Many counts were recorded for this clonotype. The chain recombines TRBV13 with TRBJ1-2; TRBD1 might be the D (5 bases). The V and J ends lost 4 bases and 4 bases respectively, with 7 bases between them. Germline lookup yields CDR1 PRHDT and CDR2 FYEKMQ (reference sequence). This CDR3 has 12 amino acids. This chain's CDR3 is CASSSGTYGYTF. The CDR3 coding sequence is TGTGCCAGCAGCTCAGGGACCTATGGCTACACCTTC.

The table lists this clonotype with a few counts. CDR3 DNA sequence: TGTGCCACCAGCAGAGAAGGCTGGGGGGGGTATGGCTACACCTTC. The encoded protein is CATSREGWGGYGYTF. The chain links TRBV15 to TRBJ1-2; maybe TRBD1 (5 bases). The germline V gene has CDR1 LNHNV and CDR2 YYDKDF (reference sequence). The CDR3 totals 15 residues. V lost 0 bases to trimming and J lost 5 bases, with 13 bases between them.

This clonotype came up once. The chain carries TRBV2 and TRBJ1-2; 11 bases are shared with TRBD1. Germline loops: CDR1 SNHLY, CDR2 FYNNEI. J lost 5 bases, V lost 8 bases, and 7 bases had no gene match. The CDR3 consists of 14 residues. The CDR3 here is CASPAGQGDYGYTF. The CDR3 DNA reads TGTGCCAGCCCGGCGGGACAGGGGGATTATGGCTACACCTTC.

This clonotype was found a few times. The chain links TRBV10-3 to TRBJ1-2; perhaps TRBD1 as D (5 bases). The germline V and J ends were trimmed by 8 bases and 2 bases, with 9 bases remaining between them. The CDR3 has 12 amino acids. Germline CDR1 reads ENHRY; CDR2 reads SYGVKD. DNA for the CDR3: TGTGCCATCTCTTCAGGGAACTATGGCTACACCTTC. It is translated as CAISSGNYGYTF.

The rearrangement joins TRBV24-1 to TRBJ2-2; 9 nucleotides align to TRBD2. Germline V gives CDR1 KGHDR, CDR2 SFDVKD. The CDR3 totals 18 residues. The trim removed 6 bases at V and 3 bases at J, leaving 13 bases unmatched. CDR3 nucleotides: TGTGCCACCAGTTCGGGAGGGCGGGAGGGCCTCTACACCGGGGAGCTGTTTTTT. Residues: CATSSGGREGLYTGELFF.

This clonotype was seen a handful of times. CDR3 loop: CATSDSFGQGLNTGELFF. DNA for the CDR3: TGTGCCACCAGTGATTCCTTCGGACAGGGGCTAAACACCGGGGAGCTGTTTTTT. The rearrangement joins TRBV24-1 to TRBJ2-2; 9 positions agree with TRBD1. Germline values: CDR1 KGHDR, CDR2 SFDVKD. V gave up 2 bases and J gave up 2 bases; unmatched junction bases: 8. CDR3 length: 18 amino acids.

Only a few counts were recorded for this clonotype. This chain links TRBV6-1 with TRBJ1-3, with 10 bases matching TRBD1. J gave up 2 bases and V 7 bases, and 5 bases lay outside the gene matches. From germline, CDR1 is MNHNS and CDR2 SASEGT. This CDR3 has 15 amino acids. The CDR3 region has the DNA TGTGCCAGCACCCGGGACAGGGGAGCTGGAAACACCATATATTTT. Residues: CASTRDRGAGNTIYF.

This clonotype was seen ten or more times. The chain employs TRBV4-3 and TRBJ2-2; 14 bases fit TRBD2. Germline values: CDR1 LGHNA, CDR2 YSLEER. The CDR3 sequence is 17 residues long. The V gene end was trimmed by 4 bases and the J gene end by 3 bases; junction bases not matched to a gene: 4. The CDR3 region is CASSRLAGGVYTGELFF. The CDR3 region has the DNA TGCGCCAGCAGCCGACTAGCGGGAGGGGTCTACACCGGGGAGCTGTTTTTT.

This clonotype has a count of ten or more. CDR3 residues: CSARGTGQRNEQYF. The CDR3 DNA reads as TGCAGTGCTAGAGGGACAGGGCAGAGGAACGAGCAGTACTTC. This chain joins TRBV20-1 and TRBJ2-7; 8 nucleotides agree with TRBD1. With V trimmed by 1 base and J by 5 bases, 7 bases remained unmatched. The CDR3 covers 14 residues. Germline CDR1 is DFQATT and CDR2 is SNEGSKA (reference sequence).

Regarding this clonotype: A much more abundant neighbour one base away suggests this may be a read error. The V and J genes are TRBV13 and TRBJ2-1, with a tentative D call TRBD2 (5 bases). The J call may be incorrect, as the DNA end agrees better with TRBJ2-7. Germline CDR1 PRHDT, CDR2 FYEKMQ (reference sequence). The CDR3 extends over 14 amino acids. The CDR3 here is CASSPRESYNEQYF. CDR3 in DNA: TGTGCCAGCAGCCCAAGGGAGTCCTACAATGAGCAGTACTTC.

This clonotype occurred many times. The V call is TRBV19, the J call TRBJ2-2; D gene ambiguous. This CDR3 comprises 15 residues. The germline CDR1 and CDR2 sequences are LNHDA and SQIVND (reference sequence). The ends were cut back, 3 bases at V and 0 bases at J, with 8 bases in the middle. Here the CDR3 DNA reads TGTGCCAGTAGTATGTTGGTGGCGAACACCGGGGAGCTGTTTTTT. Residues: CASSMLVANTGELFF.

This clonotype was observed at least ten times. The chain joins TRBV7-8 to TRBJ1-1; TRBD1 is a possible D gene (5 bases). Germline-derived CDR1 and CDR2 are SGHVS and FQNEAQ. The CDR3 has 15 amino acids. V shed 5 bases and J shed 1 base, with 14 bases lying between them. This CDR3 reads CASSKGHFENTEAFF. The CDR3, as DNA: TGTGCCAGCAGCAAAGGACATTTTGAGAACACTGAAGCTTTCTTT.

In the case of this clonotype: Since a much larger clone is just one base distant, this may be a read error. The rearrangement links TRBV12-3 or TRBV12-4 to TRBJ2-7; unclear D gene. The CDR3 is 13 residues long. The CDR3 region has the DNA TGTGCCAGCAGTTTTGGCGCCGCCTACAAGCAGTACTTC. This translates into CASSFGAAYKQYF.

This clonotype appeared a few times. The chain combines TRBV6-1 with TRBJ2-7, with TRBD2 as a possible D gene (5 bases). The CDR3 contains 14 residues. In germline, CDR1 is MNHNS, CDR2 SASEGT. V lost 2 bases and J lost 3, with 11 bases in between. The CDR3 DNA sequence: TGTGCCAGCAGTGAATGGGTCCGGGGCTACGAGCAGTACTTC. Its protein is CASSEWVRGYEQYF.

This clonotype was found many times. This chain links TRBV11-2 with TRBJ2-1; 7 bases agree with TRBD2. The J segment lost 6 bases and the V segment lost 2 bases, leaving 4 bases of the junction unmatched. Germline CDR1 SGHAT, CDR2 FQNNGV. This CDR3 has 14 amino acids. The CDR3 is CASSLTGGSNEQFF. CDR3 nucleotide sequence: TGTGCCAGCAGCTTAACGGGAGGAAGCAATGAGCAGTTCTTC. The full variable domain, with the rest looked up from reference TRBV11-2 and TRBJ2-1, is EAGVAQSPRYKIIEKRQSVAFWCNPISGHATLYWYQQILGQGPKLLIQFQNNGVVDDSQLPKDRFSAERLKGVDSTLKIQPAKLEDSAVYLCASSLTGGSNEQFFGPGTRLTVL.

This clonotype showed up just a few times. The chain joins TRBV12-3 or TRBV12-4 to TRBJ1-2; D may be TRBD1 (5 bases). The CDR3 extends over 11 amino acids. Between the trimmed V and J ends, which lost 8 bases and 8 bases, there was a span of 12 bases. The CDR3: CASGGAWGYTF. DNA of the CDR3: TGTGCCAGCGGCGGGGCATGGGGCTACACCTTC.

The chain is built from TRBV4-1 and TRBJ2-2; unclear D gene. V was cut by 1 base and J by 3 bases, with 9 bases left in between. Germline CDR1 MGHRA, CDR2 YSYEKL. This CDR3 is 15 amino acids long. CDR3: CASSQATEHTGELFF. The CDR3 nucleotides read TGCGCCAGCAGCCAAGCGACTGAGCACACCGGGGAGCTGTTTTTT.

In this sample, this clonotype turned up a few times. J is TRBJ2-3 and V is TRBV4-1; 14 nucleotides align to TRBD2. V lost 1 base, J lost 3 bases, and 6 bases stayed unmatched. Germline assignment: CDR1 MGHRA and CDR2 YSYEKL. The CDR3 is 18 residues long. CDR3 nucleotide sequence: TGCGCCAGCAGCCAAGTCTTGGGACTAGCGGGAGAGACAGATACGCAGTATTTT. Its protein product is CASSQVLGLAGETDTQYF.

J is TRBJ2-1 and V is TRBV7-3, with 7 bases fitting TRBD2. This CDR3 contains 13 residues. The germline V gene encodes CDR1 SGHTA and CDR2 FQGTGA. The J segment lost 8 bases and the V segment lost 8 bases, leaving 9 bases of the junction unmatched. CDR3 loop: CASQETSLDEQFF. The CDR3 bases are TGTGCCAGCCAAGAGACTAGCCTCGATGAGCAGTTCTTC. Full variable domain (missing parts from reference TRBV7-3 and TRBJ2-1): GAGVSQTPSNKVTEKGKYVELRCDPISGHTALYWYRQSLGQGPEFLIYFQGTGAADDSGLPNDRFFAVRPEGSVSTLKIQRTERGDSAVYLCASQETSLDEQFFGPGTRLTVL.

This clonotype has at least ten counts. V usage is TRBV11-1 and J usage is TRBJ1-2; possibly TRBD1 for D (5 bases). The germline V and J ends were trimmed by 1 base and 5 bases, with 11 bases remaining between them. This CDR3 region has 14 residues. Germline V gene sequence: CDR1 SGHAT, CDR2 FQDESV (reference sequence). The CDR3 DNA follows: TGTGCCAGCAGCTTAGGCGGGACGGAGTATGGCTACACCTTC. Amino acids: CASSLGGTEYGYTF.

This clonotype occurred many times. V and J are TRBV7-2 and TRBJ2-7; 8 nucleotides agree with TRBD1. Germline assignment: CDR1 SGHTA and CDR2 FQGNSA. V shed 2 bases and J 7 bases; nucleotides not matched to a gene: 10. The CDR3 loop spans 15 amino acids. The DNA for the CDR3 is TGTGCCAGCAGCTTAAATTTTGACAGGGGAAAAGAGCAGTACTTC. It translates to CASSLNFDRGKEQYF.

In its sample, this clonotype was seen many times. This chain uses TRBV3-1 with TRBJ1-6; D is undetermined. V was trimmed by 1 base and J by 0 bases, leaving 7 bases between them. The length of the CDR3 is 16 residues. Per the germline V gene, CDR1 is LGHDT and CDR2 is YNNKEL (reference sequence). The CDR3 sequence is CASSQVRGSYNSPLHF. CDR3 bases: TGTGCCAGCAGCCAAGTGAGAGGCTCCTATAATTCACCCCTCCACTTT.